Detailed here is one T cell receptor beta chain. CDR1 is SGDLS, CDR2 YYNGEE, per germline. V lost 3 bases and J lost 2, with 8 bases in between. The CDR3 runs to 13 residues. The record originates from a study of cytomegalovirus exposure and HLA in healthy donors. The PCR ran on 60 Vbeta and 13 Jbeta primers. Data came from immunoSEQ multiplex PCR; TCRdb stores just in-frame clones and leaves some out. Among 85,000 to 130,000 clones listed, approximately 81% were seen once. The material sequenced was PBMCs. The receptor comes from a male donor in good health and CMV-seropositive. This chain links TRBV9 with TRBJ2-5; no clear D. The CDR3 loop is CASSAPGQETQYF. The CDR3 DNA follows: TGTGCCAGCAGCGCCCCCGGGCAAGAGACCCAGTACTTC. The complete variable domain, with remaining parts taken from reference TRBV9 and TRBJ2-5, reads DSGVTQTPKHLITATGQRVTLRCSPRSGDLSVYWYQQSLDQGLQFLIQYYNGEERAKGNILERFSAQQFPDLHSELNLSSLELGDSALYFCASSAPGQETQYFGPGTRLLVL.